The clone carrying this T cell receptor beta chain was counted a few times. As yet, its antigen is unknown. The data derive from a study of cytomegalovirus exposure and HLA in healthy donors. Overall study findings and caveats: Researchers catalogued 160 or so TCR beta chains as cytomegalovirus-associated. Among the CMV-associated chains, three were confirmed in vitro as specific for CMV antigens. In an earlier analysis, in approximately 570 donors, most V segments appeared productive either ~87% or ~30% of the time. No immune exposure information besides CMV serostatus was available.

The length of the CDR3 is 15 residues. Trimming removed 0 bases from V and 8 bases from J, with 13 bases in between. CDR1 is SGHDN and CDR2 is FVKESK in the germline V gene. Use of 60 Vbeta and 13 Jbeta primers characterized the PCR. Produced via immunoSEQ multiplex PCR; TCRdb's table is partial and in-frame only. The sample carries under 140,000 clones, more than 65% recorded once. The sequence came from a man aged 25-45 years in good health and CMV-seropositive. This chain links TRBV14 with TRBJ1-4; D gene ambiguous. Sequenced material: PBMCs. Here the CDR3 DNA reads TGTGCCAGCAGCCAAGATGCCAGGTTTCGAGAAAAACTGTTTTTT. Its protein is CASSQDARFREKLFF.